The 9 T cell receptor beta chains in this list originate from one sample, sequenced in a study of blood T cell repertoires in COVID-19. Only in-frame clones appear in the TCRdb table, and some are missing; sequencing was by immunoSEQ multiplex PCR. This sample has around 110,000 clones; just under 80% occur once, and the top ten carry 15% to 20%. The sample was peripheral blood. The receptors originated from a man aged 55-75 years with active or convalescent COVID-19.

The sample holds a few counts of this clone. The chain carries TRBV3-1 (or the pseudogene TRBV3-2) and TRBJ2-3; unclear D gene. The germline V gene encodes CDR1 LGHDT and CDR2 YNNKEL (reference sequence). Trimming pared 3 bases from V and 4 bases from J, leaving 8 bases between. The CDR3 is 13 amino acids. CDR3 sequence (DNA): TGTGCCAGCAGCCATGACCGGGCAGATACGCAGTATTTT. Amino acids: CASSHDRADTQYF.

Many counts were recorded for this clone. The CDR3 sequence is CASRPKGLAGEDEQFF. CDR3 DNA: TGTGCCAGTAGACCTAAGGGACTAGCGGGAGAAGATGAGCAGTTCTTC. This chain links TRBV19 with TRBJ2-1; 14 bases are a match to TRBD2. Germline values: CDR1 LNHDA, CDR2 SQIVND (reference sequence). J gave up 8 bases and V 6 bases, and 9 bases lay outside the gene matches. CDR3 size: 16 residues.

The chain carries TRBV10-3 and TRBJ2-7, with unresolved D. Germline assignment: CDR1 ENHRY and CDR2 SYGVKD. The V end was cut by 8 bases, the J end by 5 bases, with 7 bases between. CDR3 size: 10 residues. CDR3 bases: TGTGCCATCGGTCAGGACGAGCAGTACTTC. Its protein is CAIGQDEQYF.

J is TRBJ2-7 and V is TRBV28, with D perhaps matching TRBD1 (6 bases). The length of the CDR3 is 14 residues. The V end was cut by 5 bases, the J end by 3 bases, with 14 bases between. Germline loops: CDR1 MDHEN, CDR2 SYDVKM. CDR3 bases: TGTGCCAGCAGTACCCCGGGACATTTCTACGAGCAGTACTTC. This codes for CASSTPGHFYEQYF.

This sequence joins TRBV3-1 (or the pseudogene TRBV3-2) and TRBJ2-7, with 14 bases that match TRBD2. CDR1 and CDR2 from the germline V gene are LGHDT and YNNKEL (reference sequence). CDR3 length: 17 amino acids. J lost 2 bases, V lost 4 bases, and 7 bases had no gene match. CDR3 sequence: CASSLSGTSGGTYEQYF. CDR3 DNA sequence: TGTGCCAGCAGCCTATCCGGGACTAGCGGGGGAACCTACGAGCAGTACTTC.

The chain links TRBV28 to TRBJ1-4, with TRBD1 identical over 11 bases. V gave up 4 bases and J gave up 8 bases; unmatched junction bases: 6. This CDR3 region has 15 residues. Germline lookup yields CDR1 MDHEN and CDR2 SYDVKM. The CDR3 nucleotides read TGTGCCAGCAGTTCCCCCGGGACAGGGGGAGAAAAACTGTTTTTT. As protein: CASSSPGTGGEKLFF.

This clone was picked up a small number of times. The chain links TRBV7-3 to TRBJ2-1; TRBD2 matches 15 bases. Losses at the gene ends were 4 bases for V and 7 bases for J; bases not matched to a gene: 5. Germline CDR1 and CDR2: SGHTA and FQGTGA. The length of the CDR3 is 16 residues. The CDR3: CASSSSGTSGRNEQFF. The DNA of the CDR3 is TGTGCCAGCAGCTCCTCCGGGACTAGCGGGAGGAATGAGCAGTTCTTC. The variable domain in full, with the rest retrieved from reference TRBV7-3 and TRBJ2-1, is GAGVSQTPSNKVTEKGKYVELRCDPISGHTALYWYRQSLGQGPEFLIYFQGTGAADDSGLPNDRFFAVRPEGSVSTLKIQRTERGDSAVYLCASSSSGTSGRNEQFFGPGTRLTVL.

This chain joins TRBV9 and TRBJ2-1; 7 nucleotides agree with TRBD2. V shed 0 bases, J shed 3 bases, and the junction held 3 bases outside the gene matches. This CDR3 is 15 amino acids long. In germline, CDR1 is SGDLS, CDR2 YYNGEE. The CDR3 is CASSVAGLDYNEQFF. The CDR3 nucleotides read TGTGCCAGCAGCGTAGCCGGACTAGACTACAATGAGCAGTTCTTC.

J is TRBJ2-1 and V is TRBV28; D perhaps matches TRBD2 (5 bases). The CDR3 extends over 13 amino acids. From germline, CDR1 is MDHEN and CDR2 SYDVKM. Deletions cut 5 bases from V and 6 bases from J, with 11 bases between. The CDR3 bases are TGTGCCAGCAGTACCCCCGGGATCAATGAGCAGTTCTTC. This codes for CASSTPGINEQFF.